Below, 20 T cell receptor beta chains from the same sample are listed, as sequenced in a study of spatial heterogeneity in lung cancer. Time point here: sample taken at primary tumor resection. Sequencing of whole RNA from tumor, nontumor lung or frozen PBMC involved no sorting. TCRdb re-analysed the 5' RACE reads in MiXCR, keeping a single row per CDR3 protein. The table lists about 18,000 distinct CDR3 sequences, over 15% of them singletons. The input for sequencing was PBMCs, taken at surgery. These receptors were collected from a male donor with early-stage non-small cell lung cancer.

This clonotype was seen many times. CDR3 nucleotides: TGTGCCAGCAGTGAATGGGGGGTATTAAATCAGCCCCAGCATTTT. As protein: CASSEWGVLNQPQHF. The chain joins TRBV6-1 to TRBJ1-5, with a weak D call TRBD1 (5 bases). V lost 2 bases to trimming and J lost 4 bases, with 12 bases between them. The CDR3 has 15 amino acids. Germline values: CDR1 MNHNS, CDR2 SASEGT.

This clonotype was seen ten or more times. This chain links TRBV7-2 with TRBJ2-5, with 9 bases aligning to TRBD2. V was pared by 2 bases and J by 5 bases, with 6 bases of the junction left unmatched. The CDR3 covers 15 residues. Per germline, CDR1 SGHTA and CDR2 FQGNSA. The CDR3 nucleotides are TGTGCCAGCAGCTTACAGGGACTAGCCTCTGAGACCCAGTACTTC. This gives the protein CASSLQGLASETQYF.

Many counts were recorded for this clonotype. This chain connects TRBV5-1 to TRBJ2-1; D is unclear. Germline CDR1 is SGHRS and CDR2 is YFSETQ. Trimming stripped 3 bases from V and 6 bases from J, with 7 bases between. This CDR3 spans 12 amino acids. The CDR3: CASSYNINEQFF. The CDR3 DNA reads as TGCGCCAGCAGCTATAATATCAATGAGCAGTTCTTC.

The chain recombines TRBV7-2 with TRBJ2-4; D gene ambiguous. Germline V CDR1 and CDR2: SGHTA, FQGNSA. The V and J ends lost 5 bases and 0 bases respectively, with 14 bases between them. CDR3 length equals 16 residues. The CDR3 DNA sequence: TGTGCCAGCAGCCCCCCGGTAGGGATAGCCAAAAACATTCAGTACTTC. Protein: CASSPPVGIAKNIQYF.

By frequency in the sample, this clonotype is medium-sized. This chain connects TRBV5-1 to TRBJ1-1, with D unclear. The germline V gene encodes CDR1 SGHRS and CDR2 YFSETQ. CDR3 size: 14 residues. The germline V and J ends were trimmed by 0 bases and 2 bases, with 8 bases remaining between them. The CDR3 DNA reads TGCGCCAGCAGCTTGGCCGCGGATAACACTGAAGCTTTCTTT. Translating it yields CASSLAADNTEAFF. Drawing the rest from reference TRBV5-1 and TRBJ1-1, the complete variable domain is KAGVTQTPRYLIKTRGQQVTLSCSPISGHRSVSWYQQTPGQGLQFLFEYFSETQRNKGNFPGRFSGRQFSNSRSEMNVSTLELGDSALYLCASSLAADNTEAFFGQGTRLTVV.

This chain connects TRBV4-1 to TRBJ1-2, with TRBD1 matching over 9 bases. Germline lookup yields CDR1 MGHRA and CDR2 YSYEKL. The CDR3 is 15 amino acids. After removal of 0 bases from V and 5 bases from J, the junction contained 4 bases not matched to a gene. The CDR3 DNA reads TGCGCCAGCAGCCAAGATGTAGGACAGGGGTATGGCTACACCTTC. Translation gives CASSQDVGQGYGYTF.

The CDR3 region has the DNA TGTGCCAGCACTCCGGGCCTCAATCAGCCCCAGCATTTT. Translated: CASTPGLNQPQHF. The J gene is TRBJ1-5, the V gene TRBV2, with no clear D. Germline loops: CDR1 SNHLY, CDR2 FYNNEI. Trimming pared 7 bases from V and 3 bases from J, leaving 10 bases between. The CDR3 covers 13 residues.

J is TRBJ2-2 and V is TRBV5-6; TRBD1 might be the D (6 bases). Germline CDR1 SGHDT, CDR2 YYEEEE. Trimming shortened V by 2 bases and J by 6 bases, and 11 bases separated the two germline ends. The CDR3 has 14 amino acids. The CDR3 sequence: CASSFITGSGELFF. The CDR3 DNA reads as TGTGCCAGCAGCTTCATAACAGGGTCCGGGGAGCTGTTTTTT.

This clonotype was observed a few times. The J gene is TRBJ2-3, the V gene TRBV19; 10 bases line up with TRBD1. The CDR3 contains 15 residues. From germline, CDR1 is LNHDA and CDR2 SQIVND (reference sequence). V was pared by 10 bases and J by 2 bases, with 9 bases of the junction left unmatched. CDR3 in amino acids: CATTLTGGLTDTQYF. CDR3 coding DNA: TGTGCCACTACCCTGACAGGGGGCCTCACAGATACGCAGTATTTT.

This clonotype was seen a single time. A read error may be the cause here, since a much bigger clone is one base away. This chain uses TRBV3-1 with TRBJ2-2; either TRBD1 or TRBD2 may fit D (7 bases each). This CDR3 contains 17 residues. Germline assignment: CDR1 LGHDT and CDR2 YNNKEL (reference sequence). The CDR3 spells CDSSVVSGTANTGELFF. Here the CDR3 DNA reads TGTGACAGCAGCGTTGTAAGCGGGACAGCGAACACCGGGGAGCTGTTTTTT.

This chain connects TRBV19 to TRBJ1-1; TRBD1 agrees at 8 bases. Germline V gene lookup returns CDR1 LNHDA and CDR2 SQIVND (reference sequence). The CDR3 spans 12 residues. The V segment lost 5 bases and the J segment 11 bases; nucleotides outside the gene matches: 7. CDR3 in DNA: TGTGCCAGTAGTCAGGGGGCAGCGGAGGCTTTCTTT. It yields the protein CASSQGAAEAFF.

The CDR3 DNA reads TGTGCCATCAGTGGTGGCTTGGAGGTGGATGGCTACACCTTC. Its translation: CAISGGLEVDGYTF. The chain carries TRBV10-3 and TRBJ1-2; D remains ambiguous. The germline V and J ends were trimmed by 4 bases and 6 bases, with 15 bases remaining between them. The germline V gene has CDR1 ENHRY and CDR2 SYGVKD. CDR3 length: 14 residues.

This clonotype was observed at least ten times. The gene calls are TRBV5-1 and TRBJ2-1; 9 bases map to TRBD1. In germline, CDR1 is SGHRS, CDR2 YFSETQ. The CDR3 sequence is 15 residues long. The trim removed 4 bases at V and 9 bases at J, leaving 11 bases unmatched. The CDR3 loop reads CASSTTGQGISEQFF. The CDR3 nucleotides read TGCGCCAGCAGCACTACTGGACAGGGGATCAGTGAGCAGTTCTTC.

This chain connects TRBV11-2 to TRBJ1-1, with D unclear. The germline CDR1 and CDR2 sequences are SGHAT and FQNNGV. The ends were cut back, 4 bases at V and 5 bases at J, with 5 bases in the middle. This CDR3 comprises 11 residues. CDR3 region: CASSSVTEAFF. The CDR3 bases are TGTGCCAGCAGCTCGGTTACTGAAGCTTTCTTT.

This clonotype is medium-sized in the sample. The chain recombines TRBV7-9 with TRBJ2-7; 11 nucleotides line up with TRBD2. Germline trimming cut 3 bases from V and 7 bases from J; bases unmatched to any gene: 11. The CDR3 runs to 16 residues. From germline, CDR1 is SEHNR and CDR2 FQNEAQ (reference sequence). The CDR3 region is CASSLRLAGPPEEQYF. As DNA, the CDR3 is TGTGCCAGCAGCTTGAGACTAGCGGGGCCTCCGGAGGAGCAGTACTTC. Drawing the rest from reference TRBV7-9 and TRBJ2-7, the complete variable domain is DTGVSQNPRHKITKRGQNVTFRCDPISEHNRLYWYRQTLGQGPEFLTYFQNEAQLEKSRLLSDRFSAERPKGSFSTLEIQRTEQGDSAMYLCASSLRLAGPPEEQYFGPGTRLTVT.

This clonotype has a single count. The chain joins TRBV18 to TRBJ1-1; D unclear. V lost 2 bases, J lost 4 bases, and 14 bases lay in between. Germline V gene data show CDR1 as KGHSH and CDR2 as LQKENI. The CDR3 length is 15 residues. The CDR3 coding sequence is TGTGCCAGCTCACCAGGGGTGGATCGGATCACTGAAGCTTTCTTT. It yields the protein CASSPGVDRITEAFF.

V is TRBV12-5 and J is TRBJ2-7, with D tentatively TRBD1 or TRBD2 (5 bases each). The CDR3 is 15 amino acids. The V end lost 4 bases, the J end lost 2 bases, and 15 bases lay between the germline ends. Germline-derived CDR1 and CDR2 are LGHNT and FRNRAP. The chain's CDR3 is CASGSTRDLPYEQYF. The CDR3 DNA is TGTGCTAGTGGTTCAACCCGGGACCTGCCCTACGAGCAGTACTTC.

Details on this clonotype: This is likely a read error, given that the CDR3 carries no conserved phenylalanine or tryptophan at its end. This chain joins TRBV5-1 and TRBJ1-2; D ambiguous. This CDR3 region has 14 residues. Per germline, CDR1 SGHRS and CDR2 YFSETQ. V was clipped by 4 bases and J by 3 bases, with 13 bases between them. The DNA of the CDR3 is TGCGCCAGCAGCGTACGGACGGACCACTATGGCTACACCTAC. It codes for CASSVRTDHYGYTY.

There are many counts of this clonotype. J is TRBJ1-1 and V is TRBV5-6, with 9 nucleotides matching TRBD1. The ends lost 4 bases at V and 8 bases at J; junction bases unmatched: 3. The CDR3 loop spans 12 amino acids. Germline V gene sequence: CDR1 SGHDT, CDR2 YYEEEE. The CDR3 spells CASSGGQGEAFF. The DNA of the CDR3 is TGTGCCAGCAGCGGGGGACAGGGAGAAGCTTTCTTT.

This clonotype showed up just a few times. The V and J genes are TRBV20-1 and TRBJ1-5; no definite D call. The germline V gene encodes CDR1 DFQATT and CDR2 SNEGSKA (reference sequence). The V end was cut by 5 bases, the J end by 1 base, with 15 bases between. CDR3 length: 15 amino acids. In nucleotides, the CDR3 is TGCAGTGCTCCCCTAGTGGTGGGCAGCAATCAGCCCCAGCATTTT. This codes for CSAPLVVGSNQPQHF.